These 5 T cell receptor beta chains were sequenced from one sample in a study of blood T cell repertoires in COVID-19. The assay was immunoSEQ multiplex PCR, and TCRdb's table has in-frame clones only and misses some. The data contain 300,000 to 350,000 clones, around 89% of them singletons. The material sequenced was PBMCs or T cells enriched from blood (not recorded which). The receptors originated from a woman between 18 and 29 years old with acute COVID-19.

The genes are TRBV9 and TRBJ2-7; 8 nucleotides line up with TRBD2. V was clipped by 1 base and J by 2 bases; unmatched bases: 2. CDR3 length equals 14 residues. Germline V lookup: CDR1 SGDLS, CDR2 YYNGEE. Written as DNA, the CDR3 is TGTGCCAGCAGCGTAACGGGAGGGGCCTACGAGCAGTACTTC. Its protein is CASSVTGGAYEQYF.

This clone was counted a few times. V and J are TRBV28 and TRBJ1-1; D may be TRBD1 (5 bases). V lost 5 bases and J 1 base, leaving 11 bases between the germline ends. The CDR3 is made up of 14 amino acids. CDR1 is MDHEN and CDR2 is SYDVKM in the germline V gene. CDR3 loop: CASSRQKKNTEAFF. DNA of the CDR3: TGTGCCAGCAGTCGACAGAAAAAGAACACTGAAGCTTTCTTT. Variable domain in full (rest from reference TRBV28 and TRBJ1-1): DVKVTQSSRYLVKRTGEKVFLECVQDMDHENMFWYRQDPGLGLRLIYFSYDVKMKEKGDIPEGYSVSREKKERFSLILESASTNQTSMYLCASSRQKKNTEAFFGQGTRLTVV.

The rearrangement links TRBV9 to TRBJ2-5, with 10 bases fitting TRBD1. The V and J ends lost 4 bases and 5 bases, in that order; junction bases with no gene match: 8. The CDR3 runs to 15 residues. CDR1 and CDR2 from the germline V gene are SGDLS and YYNGEE. The CDR3 reads CASSPTGQGMETQYF. CDR3 sequence (DNA): TGTGCCAGCAGCCCCACGGGACAGGGGATGGAGACCCAGTACTTC.

The chain couples TRBV24-1 to TRBJ2-7; no clear D. The CDR3 runs 13 residues. Per germline, CDR1 KGHDR and CDR2 SFDVKD. V lost 4 bases to trimming and J lost 2 bases, with 8 bases between them. The CDR3 DNA reads TGTGCCACCAGTGACGGTTATACCTACGAGCAGTACTTC. Translating gives CATSDGYTYEQYF.

V usage is TRBV29-1 and J usage is TRBJ2-5, with a weak D call TRBD2 (5 bases). The V end lost 7 bases, the J end lost 2 bases, and 14 bases lay between the germline ends. The CDR3 is made up of 13 amino acids. CDR1 SQVTM and CDR2 ANQGSEA come from the germline V gene. This CDR3 is CSGAAVLQETQYF. CDR3 DNA: TGCAGCGGTGCAGCGGTACTACAAGAGACCCAGTACTTC. Drawing the rest from reference TRBV29-1 and TRBJ2-5, the complete variable domain is SAVISQKPSRDICQRGTSLTIQCQVDSQVTMMFWYRQQPGQSLTLIATANQGSEATYESGFVIDKFPISRPNLTFSTLTVSNMSPEDSSIYLCSGAAVLQETQYFGPGTRLLVL.